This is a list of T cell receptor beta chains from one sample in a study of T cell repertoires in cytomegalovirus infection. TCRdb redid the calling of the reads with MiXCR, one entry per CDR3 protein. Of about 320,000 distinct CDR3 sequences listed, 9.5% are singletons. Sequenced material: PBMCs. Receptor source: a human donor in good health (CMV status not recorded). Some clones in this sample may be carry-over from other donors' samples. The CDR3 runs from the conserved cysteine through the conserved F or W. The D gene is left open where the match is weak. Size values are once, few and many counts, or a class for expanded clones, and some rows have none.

CASSYPDRDKVSYEQFF	TGTGCCAGCAGTTACCCAGACCGGGACAAGGTTAGTTATGAGCAGTTCTTC	TRBV6-2/TRBV6-3	TRBJ2-1	-	many
CASSFPGLAGGRSTDTQYF	TGTGCCAGCAGCTTCCCTGGACTAGCGGGGGGCCGGAGCACAGATACGCAGTATTTT	TRBV7-2	TRBJ2-3	TRBD2	many
CASSPRTGLMNTEAFF	TGTGCCAGCAGCCCTCGGACAGGACTCATGAACACTGAAGCTTTCTTT	TRBV7-3	TRBJ1-1	TRBD1	many
CASSFYGNTIYF	TGTGCCAGCAGTTTCTATGGAAACACCATATATTTT	TRBV12-3/TRBV12-4	TRBJ1-3	-	many
CATSRDIGTGGTEAFF	TGTGCCACCAGCAGAGATATCGGGACAGGGGGCACTGAAGCTTTCTTT	TRBV15	TRBJ1-1	TRBD1	few
CASSLGGRGGTDTQYF	TGTGCCAGCAGCTTAGGGGGTCGGGGGGGCACAGATACGCAGTATTTT	TRBV7-2	TRBJ2-3	TRBD2	-
CASSRIWTGSTGELFF	TGTGCCAGCAGCCGAATATGGACAGGATCAACCGGGGAGCTGTTTTTT	TRBV7-2	TRBJ2-2	TRBD1	many
CASSSSPGTGVNTEAFF	TGTGCCAGCAGCTCCAGTCCCGGGACAGGGGTAAACACTGAAGCTTTCTTT	TRBV7-2	TRBJ1-1	TRBD1	many
CSARDNMGLETQYF	TGCAGTGCTAGAGATAATATGGGGTTGGAGACCCAGTACTTC	TRBV20-1	TRBJ2-5	-	-
CASSYFPATSGGKDTQYF	TGTGCCAGCAGTTACTTCCCCGCGACTAGCGGGGGGAAAGATACGCAGTATTTT	TRBV6-5	TRBJ2-3	TRBD2	-
CASSGLAGGQETQYF	TGTGCCAGCAGCGGGTTAGCGGGGGGCCAAGAGACCCAGTACTTC	TRBV7-9	TRBJ2-5	TRBD2	many
CASSPDRFTNTEAFF	TGTGCCAGCTCACCAGACAGGTTTACGAACACTGAAGCTTTCTTT	TRBV18	TRBJ1-1	-	-
CASSQDHRTYEQYF	TGCGCCAGCAGCCAAGATCACAGAACCTACGAGCAGTACTTC	TRBV4-3	TRBJ2-7	-	-
CASENKNTGELFF	TGTGCCAGCGAGAACAAGAACACCGGGGAGCTGTTTTTT	TRBV28	TRBJ2-2	-	many
CASSEAGGGNQPQHF	TGTGCCAGCAGTGAAGCTGGTGGAGGTAATCAGCCCCAGCATTTT	TRBV6-1	TRBJ1-5	-	few
CASSTTGEGNIQYF	TGCGCCAGCAGCACGACAGGGGAGGGAAACATTCAGTACTTC	TRBV5-1	TRBJ2-4	-	-
CAISRRDNEQFF	TGTGCCATCTCGAGGCGGGACAATGAGCAGTTCTTC	TRBV10-3	TRBJ2-1	-	few
CSSGGRANEQFF	TGCAGCTCTGGGGGGAGGGCAAATGAGCAGTTCTTC	TRBV29-1	TRBJ2-1	TRBD2	-
CASSYRQANSPLHF	TGTGCCAGCAGTTATCGCCAAGCAAATTCACCCCTCCACTTT	TRBV12-3/TRBV12-4	TRBJ1-6	-	few
CSARLIGHMNTEAFF	TGCAGTGCTAGACTTATCGGGCACATGAACACTGAAGCTTTCTTT	TRBV20-1	TRBJ1-1	-	-
CSARVGADYGYTF	TGCAGTGCTAGAGTCGGGGCTGACTATGGCTACACCTTC	TRBV20-1	TRBJ1-2	-	few
CASSPGTGGADTQYF	TGTGCCAGCAGCCCCGGGACAGGGGGTGCAGATACGCAGTATTTT	TRBV7-2	TRBJ2-3	TRBD1	many
CASSGGGTGNYEQYF	TGTGCCAGCAGTGGGGGCGGGACAGGTAATTACGAGCAGTACTTC	TRBV28	TRBJ2-7	TRBD1	-
CASSQTGGKLAGELFF	TGTGCCAGCAGCCAAACGGGGGGGAAATTAGCCGGGGAGCTGTTTTTT	TRBV3-1	TRBJ2-2	TRBD2	once
CASSQANYEQYF	TGTGCCAGCAGTCAGGCGAATTACGAGCAGTACTTC	TRBV6-1	TRBJ2-7	-	-
CASSRQGSGKHEQFF	TGTGCCAGCAGCCGACAGGGATCGGGTAAGCATGAGCAGTTCTTC	TRBV7-2	TRBJ2-1	TRBD1	-
CASSSTPTGGYGYTF	TGTGCCAGCAGCTCAACCCCGACAGGAGGCTATGGCTACACCTTC	TRBV7-9	TRBJ1-2	-	few
CASKVGGSSDNEQFF	TGTGCCAGCAAAGTGGGGGGGAGCTCCGACAATGAGCAGTTCTTC	TRBV11-2	TRBJ2-1	TRBD2	-
CAISEKGSPHEQYF	TGTGCCATCAGTGAGAAAGGGTCTCCCCACGAGCAGTACTTC	TRBV10-3	TRBJ2-7	-	-
CASSLMTTYNEQFF	TGTGCCAGCAGCTTAATGACTACTTACAATGAGCAGTTCTTC	TRBV7-2	TRBJ2-1	-	-
CAWSVPIGKQSQETQYF	TGTGCCTGGAGTGTACCTATTGGGAAACAGTCTCAAGAGACCCAGTACTTC	TRBV30	TRBJ2-5	-	-
CASREGPSTDTQYF	TGCGCCAGCAGAGAAGGGCCTAGCACAGATACGCAGTATTTT	TRBV5-1	TRBJ2-3	-	-
CASSSSGTGGWGTEAFF	TGTGCCAGCAGCTCCTCCGGGACAGGGGGTTGGGGCACTGAAGCTTTCTTT	TRBV7-2	TRBJ1-1	TRBD1	-
CASSLIGRTDTQYF	TGTGCCAGCAGCTTAATCGGGCGCACAGATACGCAGTATTTT	TRBV7-2	TRBJ2-3	-	-
CASSPAANYGYTF	TGTGCCAGCAGCCCCGCCGCTAACTATGGCTACACCTTC	TRBV4-2	TRBJ1-2	-	many
CASSAGRLNQPQHF	TGTGCCAGTAGTGCGGGACGCCTCAATCAGCCCCAGCATTTT	TRBV19	TRBJ1-5	-	many
CASSLFFSGELFF	TGTGCCAGCAGCTTGTTTTTTTCCGGGGAGCTGTTTTTT	TRBV5-6	TRBJ2-2	-	few
CASSQVAGSVYEQYF	TGCGCCAGCAGCCAAGTAGCGGGATCCGTCTACGAGCAGTACTTC	TRBV4-3	TRBJ2-7	TRBD2	-
CASSLVGNPHRDGYTF	TGTGCCAGCAGCTTAGTAGGTAACCCCCATCGTGACGGCTACACCTTC	TRBV7-6	TRBJ1-2	-	few
CASSEGQMNTEAFF	TGTGCCAGCAGTGAAGGACAGATGAACACTGAAGCTTTCTTT	TRBV25-1	TRBJ1-1	-	-
CASSFLRAGGYNEQFF	TGTGCCAGCAGTTTTTTGCGAGCGGGAGGATACAATGAGCAGTTCTTC	TRBV28	TRBJ2-1	TRBD2	-
CASSLAYEQFF	TGTGCCAGCAGCTTAGCCTATGAGCAGTTCTTC	TRBV7-9	TRBJ2-1	-	few
CASRSQGAGSYGYTF	TGTGCCAGCAGGAGCCAGGGGGCTGGTAGCTATGGCTACACCTTC	TRBV12-3/TRBV12-4	TRBJ1-2	TRBD1	few
CASSIGGLNEKLFF	TGTGCCAGTAGTATAGGGGGCCTTAATGAAAAACTGTTTTTT	TRBV19	TRBJ1-4	-	few
CASSFGGTGGYTF	TGTGCCAGCAGCTTCGGCGGGACTGGTGGCTACACCTTC	TRBV7-3	TRBJ1-2	-	-